The text below deals with one T cell receptor (beta chain). The record originates from a study of control samples from healthy donors and cancer patients. Germline lookup yields CDR1 MNHNY and CDR2 SVGAGI (reference sequence). J gave up 7 bases and V 0 bases, and 6 bases lay outside the gene matches. The CDR3 consists of 15 residues. Sequencing was performed with immunoSEQ multiplex PCR; in TCRdb, only in-frame clones are kept and a portion is missing. The sample has about 170,000 clones, around 92% seen once. This chain uses TRBV6-6 with TRBJ1-5; 7 bases fit TRBD1. The sequence derives from a woman in her twenties or thirties in good health. Sequencing input: blood. CDR3 nucleotides: TGTGCCAGCAGTTACTCGGCAGGGGGACGCCAGCCCCAGCATTTT. Its translation is CASSYSAGGRQPQHF.